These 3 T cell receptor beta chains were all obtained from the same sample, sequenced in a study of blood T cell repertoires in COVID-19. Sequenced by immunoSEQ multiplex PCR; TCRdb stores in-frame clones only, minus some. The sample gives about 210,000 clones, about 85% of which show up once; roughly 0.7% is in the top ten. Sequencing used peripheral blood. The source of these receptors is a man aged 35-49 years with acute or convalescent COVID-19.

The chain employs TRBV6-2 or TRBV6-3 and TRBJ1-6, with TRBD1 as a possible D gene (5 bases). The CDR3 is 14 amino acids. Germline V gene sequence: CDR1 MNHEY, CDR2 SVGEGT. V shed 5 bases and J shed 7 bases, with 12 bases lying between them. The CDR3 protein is CASSTYGANSPLHF. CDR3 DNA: TGTGCCAGCAGTACCTATGGGGCGAATTCACCCCTCCACTTT.

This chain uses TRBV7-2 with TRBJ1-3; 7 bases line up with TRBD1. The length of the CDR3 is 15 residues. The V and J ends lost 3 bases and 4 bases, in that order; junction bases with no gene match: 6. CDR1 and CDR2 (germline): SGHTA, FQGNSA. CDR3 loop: CASSLAGQLGNTIYF. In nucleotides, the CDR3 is TGTGCCAGCAGCTTGGCGGGACAGTTGGGAAACACCATATATTTT.

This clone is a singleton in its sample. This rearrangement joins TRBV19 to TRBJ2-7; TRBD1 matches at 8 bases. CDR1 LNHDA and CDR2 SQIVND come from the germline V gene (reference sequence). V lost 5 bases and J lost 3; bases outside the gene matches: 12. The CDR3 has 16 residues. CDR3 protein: CASSSGGRGISYEQYF. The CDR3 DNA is TGTGCCAGTAGTTCAGGGGGCCGGGGTATTAGCTACGAGCAGTACTTC.